This T cell receptor beta chain was recovered during a study of T cell responses to AZD1222 COVID-19 vaccine. Trimming removed 4 bases from V and 2 bases from J; junction bases left unmatched: 10. Germline CDR1 and CDR2: LNHDA and SQIVND (reference sequence). This CDR3 is 17 amino acids long. Using immunoSEQ multiplex PCR, the repertoire was profiled, and TCRdb retains in-frame clones only, with some absent. The sample holds roughly 140,000 clones, more than 85% seen once. The material sequenced was peripheral blood, taken on day 0 of AZD1222 vaccination. The sequence was collected from an adult in good health. The rearrangement uses TRBV19 and TRBJ2-1; 8 bases map to TRBD2. The CDR3 sequence: CASSRIGLASAYNEQFF. CDR3 sequence (DNA): TGTGCCAGTAGTAGGATAGGACTAGCCTCGGCCTACAATGAGCAGTTCTTC. The full variable domain, with the rest looked up from reference TRBV19 and TRBJ2-1, is DGGITQSPKYLFRKEGQNVTLSCEQNLNHDAMYWYRQDPGQGLRLIYYSQIVNDFQKGDIAEGYSVSREKKESFPLTVTSAQKNPTAFYLCASSRIGLASAYNEQFFGPGTRLTVL.